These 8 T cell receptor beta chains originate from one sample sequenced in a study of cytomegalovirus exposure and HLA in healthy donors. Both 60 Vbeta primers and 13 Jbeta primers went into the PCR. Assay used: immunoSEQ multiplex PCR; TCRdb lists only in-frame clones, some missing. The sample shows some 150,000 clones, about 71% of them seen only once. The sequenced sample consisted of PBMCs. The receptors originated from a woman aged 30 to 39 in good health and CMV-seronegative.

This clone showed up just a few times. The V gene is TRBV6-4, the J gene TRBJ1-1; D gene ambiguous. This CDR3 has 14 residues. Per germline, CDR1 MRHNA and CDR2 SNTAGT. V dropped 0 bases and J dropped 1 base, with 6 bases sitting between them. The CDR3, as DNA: TGTGCCAGCAGTGACTCGGCAGAGAACACTGAAGCTTTCTTT. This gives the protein CASSDSAENTEAFF.

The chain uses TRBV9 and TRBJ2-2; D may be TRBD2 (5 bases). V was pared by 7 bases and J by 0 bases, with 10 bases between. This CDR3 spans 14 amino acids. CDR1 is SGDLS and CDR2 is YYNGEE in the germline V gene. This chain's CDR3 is CASLPGTNTGELFF. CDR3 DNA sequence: TGTGCCAGCCTCCCGGGGACGAACACCGGGGAGCTGTTTTTT.

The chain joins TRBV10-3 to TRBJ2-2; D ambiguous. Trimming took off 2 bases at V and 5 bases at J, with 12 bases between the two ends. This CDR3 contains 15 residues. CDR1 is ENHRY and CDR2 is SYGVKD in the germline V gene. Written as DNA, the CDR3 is TGTGCCATCAGTGAGAGATTGGAGAAAACCGGGGAGCTGTTTTTT. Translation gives CAISERLEKTGELFF.

The DNA for the CDR3 is TGTGCCAGCAGCATTCTTAGCGGGAGACTAGGTCTTGAGCAGTACTTC. Its protein product is CASSILSGRLGLEQYF. V is TRBV6-4 and J is TRBJ2-7; 9 bases are a match to TRBD2. CDR3 length: 16 amino acids. Germline lookup yields CDR1 MRHNA and CDR2 SNTAGT. Losses at the gene ends were 6 bases for V and 7 bases for J; bases not matched to a gene: 16.

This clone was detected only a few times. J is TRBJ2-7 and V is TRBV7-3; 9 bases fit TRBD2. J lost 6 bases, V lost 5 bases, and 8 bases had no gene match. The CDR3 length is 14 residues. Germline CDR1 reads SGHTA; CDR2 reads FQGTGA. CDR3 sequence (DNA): TGTGCCAGCAGCAACTCGGGACTAGCATCCGAGCAGTACTTC. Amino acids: CASSNSGLASEQYF.

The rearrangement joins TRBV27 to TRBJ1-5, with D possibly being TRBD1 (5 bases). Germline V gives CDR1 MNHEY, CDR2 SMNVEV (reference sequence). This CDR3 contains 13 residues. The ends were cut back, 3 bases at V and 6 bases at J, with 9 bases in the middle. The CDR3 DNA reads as TGTGCCAGCAGTTTCGGGGGTGCTCAGCCCCAGCATTTT. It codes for CASSFGGAQPQHF.

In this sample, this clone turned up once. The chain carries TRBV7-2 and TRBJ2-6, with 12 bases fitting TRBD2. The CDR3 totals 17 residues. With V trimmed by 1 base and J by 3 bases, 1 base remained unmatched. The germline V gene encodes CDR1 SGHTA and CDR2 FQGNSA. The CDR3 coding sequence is TGTGCCAGCAGCTTAGGACTAGCGGGAGTTGGGGCCAACGTCCTGACTTTC. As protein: CASSLGLAGVGANVLTF.

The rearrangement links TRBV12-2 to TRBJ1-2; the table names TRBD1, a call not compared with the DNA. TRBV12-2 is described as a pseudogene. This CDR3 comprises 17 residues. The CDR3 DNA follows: TGTGCAAGTCGCTTAGATGTCTCGACAGGGGGAAATTATGGCTACACCTTC. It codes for CASRLDVSTGGNYGYTF.